This passage covers 15 T cell receptor beta chains from one sample sequenced in a study of cytomegalovirus exposure and HLA in healthy donors. The PCR employed 60 Vbeta primers together with 13 Jbeta primers. Libraries were prepared by immunoSEQ multiplex PCR; TCRdb keeps only in-frame clonotypes and omits some of them. The sample has 85,000 to 100,000 clones, more than 60% seen once. Material for sequencing was PBMCs. The origin of the receptors is a human donor in good health.

The chain links TRBV5-5 to TRBJ2-1; the match to TRBD2 covers 9 bases. The CDR3 consists of 14 residues. After removal of 5 bases from V and 7 bases from J, the junction contained 7 bases not matched to a gene. Germline V gives CDR1 SGHKS, CDR2 YYEKEE (reference sequence). CDR3 sequence (DNA): TGTGCCAGCAGTTTTGCGGGAGGGCCAAATGAGCAGTTCTTC. Its protein is CASSFAGGPNEQFF.

The chain links TRBV30 to TRBJ2-5, with 7 bases identical to TRBD1. Germline CDR1 reads GTSNPN; CDR2 reads SVGIG (reference sequence). V lost 0 bases, J lost 11 bases, and 9 bases stayed unmatched. The CDR3 covers 13 residues. CDR3: CAWSVPAGQVQYF. The CDR3 coding sequence is TGTGCCTGGAGTGTACCAGCCGGACAGGTACAGTACTTC.

The chain is built from TRBV2 and TRBJ2-2, with 10 positions matching TRBD1. The CDR3 extends over 16 amino acids. The germline gives CDR1 SNHLY, CDR2 FYNNEI. V shed 5 bases and J 0 bases; nucleotides not matched to a gene: 3. Here the CDR3 reads CASSRTGGANTGELFF. The CDR3 DNA sequence: TGTGCCAGCAGTCGGACAGGGGGGGCGAACACCGGGGAGCTGTTTTTT.

The V gene is TRBV15, the J gene TRBJ1-1; a weak D match, TRBD1 (5 bases). V was trimmed by 1 base and J by 4 bases, leaving 19 bases between them. CDR3 length: 17 amino acids. Looked up from germline, CDR1 is LNHNV and CDR2 is YYDKDF (reference sequence). This CDR3 reads CATSRGQYRTSGTEAFF. CDR3 sequence (DNA): TGTGCCACCAGCAGAGGACAGTACCGAACGTCGGGCACTGAAGCTTTCTTT.

The chain has TRBV7-9 and TRBJ2-5; D is undetermined. V dropped 5 bases and J dropped 0 bases, with 7 bases sitting between them. CDR1 and CDR2 (germline): SEHNR, FQNEAQ (reference sequence). The CDR3 spans 13 residues. CDR3 coding DNA: TGTGCCAGCAGCCCAAAGCACCAAGAGACCCAGTACTTC. Protein sequence: CASSPKHQETQYF.

The rearrangement joins TRBV28 to TRBJ1-1, with 7 bases matching TRBD1. This CDR3 is built from 15 residues. V lost 4 bases and J lost 4; bases outside the gene matches: 9. Germline-derived CDR1 and CDR2 are MDHEN and SYDVKM. The CDR3 nucleotides read TGTGCCAGCAGTTACATCGACAGGGTGGGCACTGAAGCTTTCTTT. This codes for CASSYIDRVGTEAFF.

The CDR3 DNA is TGTGCCAGCAGTGAGGAGGGACTAGCGGGAGGGGAGCAGTTCTTC. It codes for CASSEEGLAGGEQFF. V usage is TRBV2 and J usage is TRBJ2-1, with 16 bases lining up with TRBD2. Unmatched junction bases numbered 3, after V lost 3 bases and J lost 10 bases. This CDR3 region has 15 residues. Per the germline V gene, CDR1 is SNHLY and CDR2 is FYNNEI.

The V gene is TRBV29-1, the J gene TRBJ2-7, with 9 bases matching TRBD1. CDR1 and CDR2 from the germline V gene are SQVTM and ANQGSEA. The CDR3 contains 12 residues. The CDR3 DNA is TGCATAGCCCTGGGACAGGGCTACGAGCAGTACTTC. It specifies CIALGQGYEQYF.

This chain connects TRBV15 to TRBJ2-7, with 9 bases identical to TRBD2. CDR3 length equals 16 residues. CDR1 LNHNV and CDR2 YYDKDF come from the germline V gene (reference sequence). The junction had 6 bases not matched to a gene; V was cut back by 1 base and J by 2 bases. This CDR3 reads CATSRGVASGTYEQYF. The CDR3 region has the DNA TGTGCCACCAGCAGAGGTGTGGCTAGCGGGACCTACGAGCAGTACTTC. The whole variable domain, remainder taken from reference TRBV15 and TRBJ2-7, is DAMVIQNPRYQVTQFGKPVTLSCSQTLNHNVMYWYQQKSSQAPKLLFHYYDKDFNNEADTPDNFQSRRPNTSFCFLDIRSPGLGDTAMYLCATSRGVASGTYEQYFGPGTRLTVT.

The CDR3, as DNA: TGTGCCAGCAGATATAGCGGGGAGACCTACGAGCAGTACTTC. This translates into CASRYSGETYEQYF. This rearrangement joins TRBV5-4 to TRBJ2-7, with TRBD2 matching 8 bases. Unmatched junction bases numbered 6, after V lost 5 bases and J lost 2 bases. Germline CDR1 reads SGHNT; CDR2 reads YYREEE (reference sequence). CDR3 length: 14 amino acids.

This clone was recorded only once. CDR3 protein: CASRTGGRYEQYF. The CDR3 DNA reads as TGTGCCAGCAGGACAGGGGGCAGGTACGAGCAGTACTTC. V usage is TRBV2 and J usage is TRBJ2-7; 10 nucleotides line up with TRBD1. Trimming cost V 6 bases and J 4 bases; bases outside gene matches: 3. The CDR3 extends over 13 amino acids. From germline, CDR1 is SNHLY and CDR2 FYNNEI.

This clone was detected only once. This chain joins TRBV11-2 and TRBJ2-5, with D possibly being TRBD2 (6 bases). This CDR3 is built from 14 residues. Trimming took 6 bases from V and 4 from J, leaving 15 bases between them. Per the germline V gene, CDR1 is SGHAT and CDR2 is FQNNGV. For the CDR3, the DNA is TGTGCCAGCAGTACGGGGGTCGGGGGAGAGACCCAGTACTTC. It encodes CASSTGVGGETQYF.

V is TRBV10-3 and J is TRBJ2-1, with 7 bases matching TRBD2. With 10 bases clipped from V and 8 bases from J, the junction kept 5 bases outside the gene matches. The CDR3 length is 11 residues. From germline, CDR1 is ENHRY and CDR2 SYGVKD. CDR3 DNA: TGTGCCAGTAGGGGAGGGCATGAGCAGTTCTTC. Translation gives CASRGGHEQFF.

The chain is built from TRBV19 and TRBJ1-2, with D tentatively TRBD1 (5 bases). Germline V gene lookup returns CDR1 LNHDA and CDR2 SQIVND (reference sequence). This CDR3 is built from 16 residues. V lost 9 bases and J 2 bases, leaving 22 bases between the germline ends. The CDR3 DNA sequence: TGTGCCAGCCATGGGGCGGGGAGGCGGTTCAACTATGGCTACACCTTC. This gives the protein CASHGAGRRFNYGYTF.

This chain connects TRBV9 to TRBJ1-2; TRBD1 matches at 8 bases. CDR3 size: 17 residues. The V segment lost 3 bases and the J segment 8 bases; nucleotides outside the gene matches: 18. Looked up from germline, CDR1 is SGDLS and CDR2 is YYNGEE. CDR3 in amino acids: CASSASPPNRGDIGYTF. The DNA for the CDR3 is TGTGCCAGCAGCGCCAGTCCCCCGAACAGGGGGGATATCGGCTACACCTTC.